This entry describes one TCR beta chain. The antigen it recognizes is unknown. There are no base qualities to consult, and no much larger clone falls within one base. The CDR3 regions of human TCRbeta chains were analyzed by immunosequencing. Per the source publication's procedure: TCRs in the repertoires were matched against a reference library of SARS-CoV-2-specific TCRs that had been generated with the MIRA antigen-specificity platform. Breadth was defined as the fraction of unique TCRs that were SARS-CoV-2-associated, and depth was defined as the fraction of total T cells that were SARS-CoV-2-associated. Using the MIRA data, each spike-specific TCR was assigned both to the spike region to which the TCR was reactive and to a CD4 or CD8 class. Log10-transformed breadth and depth values were compared by one-way ANOVA with Sidak's multiple comparisons tests. In its TCRdb copy, this immuneACCESS table keeps in-frame sequences only and misses some clones. Where compared with another copy, unresolved V genes explain less than half of these, and the others have no known cause. D and trimming were read from the DNA, whereas the V and J calls and clone size are those reported in that table. A total of over 150,000 clones appear in this sample, just over 85% of them only once. The ten largest clones add up to 11% of the sample.

This specimen belongs to a study of T cell responses to AZD1222 COVID-19 vaccine (dated by TCRdb to the early 2020s). At the level of the whole study: A total of over 230 trial participants underwent TCR sequencing, of whom about 210 had received two doses of AZD1222 and roughly 26 had received two doses of the MenACWY control vaccine. Trial participants were enrolled by age into subgroups of 18-55, 56-69 and 70-plus years, and around 150, 29 and 61 TCR-sequenced participants, respectively, were included in these subgroups.

V loses 1 base, J loses 9 bases, and the germline ends lie 17 bases apart. CDR3 length: 16 amino acids, cysteine to phenylalanine. Kept here is only the CDR3 DNA, which spans 48 bases and is read in frame from base 1. General study outcomes and caveats: Because no day 14 peak-response samples were available, repertoires were characterized only after the peak T cell response. The 56-69-year group was small, and its depth increase did not reach significance, likely because of low power. Only five or six AZD1222 recipients were SARS-CoV-2 seropositive at baseline, limiting conclusions about previously exposed vaccinees. After two AZD1222 doses, spike-specific TCR breadth and depth were significantly higher than at day 0 and than in MenACWY recipients. Vaccine-associated CD4 TCRs spanned the whole spike protein, with dominant responses in regions 160-218 and 743-854. Most participants were white British and females outnumbered males, and the authors suggested that clonal diversity may have been underestimated. Epitopes outside the regions mutated in the B.1.351 and B.1.1.7 variants were reportedly recognized by nearly half of the unique spike-specific TCRs.

Read against the paper, the sample's time point label means: about 28 days (+/-7) after the second vaccine dose. Because spike-specific TCR depth and breadth did not differ between the two schedules, AZD1222 recipients who got a second dose at roughly 4 weeks were pooled with those who got a second dose at roughly 12 weeks. The vaccinee samples were drawn from two UK trials, COV001 and COV002, one of which was a single-blind randomized controlled phase 2/3 trial testing AZD1222 (ChAdOx1 nCoV-19) in healthy adults. Trial participant PBMC samples were collected at day 0 and day 28 after the second dose for TCRbeta chain sequencing.

This TCR derives from an adult who received the AZD1222 COVID-19 vaccine. Sequences were derived from peripheral blood, sampled 28 days after the second AZD1222 dose. Rearrangement joined TRBV5-3 to TRBJ1-6; a weak D assignment points to TRBD1 (5 bases agree). TRBV5-3 is an ORF for which the function is uncertain. The sequenced DNA is TGTGCCAGAAGCTTGATACTTAGTGACAGAAGTTCACCCCTCCACTTT. It translates as CARSLILSDRSSPLHF.